Listed below are T cell receptor beta chains from one sample, sequenced in a study of cytomegalovirus exposure and HLA in healthy donors. Method: immunoSEQ multiplex PCR; TCRdb's copy keeps in-frame clones and lacks some. The sample has 150,000 to 200,000 clones, approximately 81% seen once. Specimen: PBMCs. The source is a woman aged 45-60 years in good health and CMV-seronegative. CDR3s include the opening cysteine and the closing phenylalanine or tryptophan. A D gene is named only where the DNA matches it firmly. A row's size may be missing; if present it is once, few, many or a size class.

clone size: NA
D gene: TRBD1
V gene: TRBV29-1
J gene: TRBJ2-7
CDR3 protein: CSVRTGPYEQYF
CDR3 DNA: TGCAGCGTTCGGACAGGTCCCTACGAGCAGTACTTC

clone size: NA
D gene: NA
V gene: TRBV6-5
J gene: TRBJ2-5
CDR3 protein: CASSTKGAGWETQYF
CDR3 DNA: TGTGCCAGCAGTACCAAAGGGGCGGGGTGGGAGACCCAGTACTTC

clone size: NA
D gene: TRBD1
V gene: TRBV9
J gene: TRBJ2-2
CDR3 protein: CASSDRTGNTGELFF
CDR3 DNA: TGTGCCAGCAGCGATCGGACAGGGAACACCGGGGAGCTGTTTTTT

clone size: NA
D gene: NA
V gene: TRBV28
J gene: TRBJ2-7
CDR3 protein: CASSPPGWSSYEQYF
CDR3 DNA: TGTGCCAGCAGCCCTCCGGGTTGGAGCTCCTACGAGCAGTACTTC

clone size: NA
D gene: TRBD2
V gene: TRBV10-2
J gene: TRBJ2-2
CDR3 protein: CASSEVAGGYAGELFF
CDR3 DNA: TGCGCCAGCAGTGAGGTAGCGGGAGGATACGCCGGGGAGCTGTTTTTT

clone size: NA
D gene: TRBD2
V gene: TRBV11-3
J gene: TRBJ2-7
CDR3 protein: CASSGIAGGQQYF
CDR3 DNA: TGTGCCAGCAGCGGGATAGCGGGGGGTCAGCAGTACTTC

clone size: NA
D gene: TRBD1
V gene: TRBV2
J gene: TRBJ1-1
CDR3 protein: CASSLSGQVGRTEAFF
CDR3 DNA: TGTGCCAGCAGTTTATCAGGACAGGTTGGTCGCACTGAAGCTTTCTTT

clone size: once
D gene: NA
V gene: TRBV6-6
J gene: TRBJ2-5
CDR3 protein: CASLHPNGVQEAQYF
CDR3 DNA: TGTGCCAGCCTTCACCCTAACGGAGTTCAAGAGGCCCAGTACTTC

clone size: NA
D gene: TRBD2
V gene: TRBV11-2
J gene: TRBJ2-3
CDR3 protein: CASSQGLAGDRTDTQYF
CDR3 DNA: TGTGCCAGCAGCCAGGGGCTAGCGGGGGATCGGACAGATACGCAGTATTTT

clone size: NA
D gene: NA
V gene: TRBV15
J gene: TRBJ2-2
CDR3 protein: CATSRLRNTGELFF
CDR3 DNA: TGTGCCACCAGCAGGCTCAGGAACACCGGGGAGCTGTTTTTT

clone size: NA
D gene: NA
V gene: TRBV7-2
J gene: TRBJ2-7
CDR3 protein: CASSPIGGYEQYF
CDR3 DNA: TGTGCCAGCAGCCCTATTGGCGGATACGAGCAGTACTTC

clone size: NA
D gene: TRBD2
V gene: TRBV28
J gene: TRBJ2-5
CDR3 protein: CASSLPGLAGAGETQYF
CDR3 DNA: TGTGCCAGCAGTCTACCGGGACTAGCGGGAGCGGGGGAGACCCAGTACTTC

clone size: few
D gene: NA
V gene: TRBV9
J gene: TRBJ2-3
CDR3 protein: CASSPRGGWQGVGVSTDTQYF
CDR3 DNA: TGTGCCAGCAGCCCTAGAGGGGGTTGGCAGGGAGTCGGTGTAAGCACAGATACGCAGTATTTT

clone size: NA
D gene: TRBD1
V gene: TRBV5-1
J gene: TRBJ2-7
CDR3 protein: CASSLSSGTGFYEQYF
CDR3 DNA: TGCGCCAGCAGCCTAAGCTCGGGGACAGGATTTTACGAGCAGTACTTC

clone size: NA
D gene: NA
V gene: TRBV15
J gene: TRBJ2-2
CDR3 protein: CATSRDLVTGENTGELFF
CDR3 DNA: TGTGCCACCAGCAGAGATTTGGTGACAGGAGAGAACACCGGGGAACTGTTTTTT

clone size: few
D gene: NA
V gene: TRBV6-5
J gene: TRBJ2-2
CDR3 protein: CASKRVDTGELFF
CDR3 DNA: TGTGCCAGCAAGCGTGTGGACACCGGGGAGCTGTTTTTT

clone size: NA
D gene: NA
V gene: TRBV30
J gene: TRBJ1-6
CDR3 protein: CAWRARTADFNSPLHF
CDR3 DNA: TGTGCCTGGAGGGCCCGGACAGCGGATTTTAATTCACCCCTCCACTTT

clone size: NA
D gene: NA
V gene: TRBV4-3
J gene: TRBJ2-7
CDR3 protein: CASSQEIVFYEQYF
CDR3 DNA: TGCGCCAGCAGCCAAGAAATTGTCTTCTACGAGCAGTACTTC

clone size: once
D gene: NA
V gene: TRBV2
J gene: TRBJ1-4
CDR3 protein: CASSDRTATNEKLFF
CDR3 DNA: TGTGCCAGCAGTGATAGGACTGCAACTAATGAAAAACTGTTTTTT

clone size: NA
D gene: TRBD1
V gene: TRBV5-6
J gene: TRBJ1-6
CDR3 protein: CASSLGYGTGGLGNSPLHF
CDR3 DNA: TGTGCCAGCAGCTTGGGTTATGGGACAGGGGGCCTGGGTAATTCACCCCTCCACTTT

clone size: NA
D gene: TRBD1
V gene: TRBV6-5
J gene: TRBJ2-2
CDR3 protein: CASSGWTGNTGELFF
CDR3 DNA: TGTGCCAGCAGCGGGTGGACAGGGAACACCGGGGAGCTGTTTTTT

clone size: NA
D gene: NA
V gene: TRBV10-3
J gene: TRBJ1-4
CDR3 protein: CAISQDSATNEKLFF
CDR3 DNA: TGTGCCATCAGCCAAGACAGCGCAACTAATGAAAAACTGTTTTTT

clone size: once
D gene: TRBD1
V gene: TRBV29-1
J gene: TRBJ2-7
CDR3 protein: CSVTGGPSEQYF
CDR3 DNA: TGCAGCGTGACAGGGGGCCCCTCCGAGCAGTACTTC

clone size: NA
D gene: TRBD1
V gene: TRBV7-2
J gene: TRBJ2-3
CDR3 protein: CASSHTGTGGGTDTQYF
CDR3 DNA: TGTGCCAGCAGCCACACCGGGACAGGGGGAGGCACAGATACGCAGTATTTT

clone size: once
D gene: NA
V gene: TRBV6-5
J gene: TRBJ1-6
CDR3 protein: CASSLGTINSPLHF
CDR3 DNA: TGTGCCAGCAGCCTAGGGACAATTAATTCACCCCTCCACTTT

clone size: NA
D gene: TRBD2
V gene: TRBV6-5
J gene: TRBJ2-1
CDR3 protein: CAGSYRLAGGTNEQFF
CDR3 DNA: TGTGCCGGCAGTTACCGTCTAGCGGGGGGTACCAATGAGCAGTTCTTC

clone size: NA
D gene: TRBD2
V gene: TRBV30
J gene: TRBJ2-1
CDR3 protein: CAWAGGLDEQFF
CDR3 DNA: TGTGCCTGGGCGGGGGGTCTCGATGAGCAGTTCTTC

clone size: NA
D gene: TRBD1
V gene: TRBV14
J gene: TRBJ2-1
CDR3 protein: CASSHDGQGGSWNEQFF
CDR3 DNA: TGTGCCAGCAGCCACGACGGACAGGGCGGGTCTTGGAATGAGCAGTTCTTC

clone size: NA
D gene: TRBD2
V gene: TRBV7-6
J gene: TRBJ2-7
CDR3 protein: CASSPGVAGGTLVNEQYF
CDR3 DNA: TGTGCCAGCAGCCCGGGGGTGGCGGGAGGCACCTTAGTGAACGAGCAGTACTTC

clone size: NA
D gene: TRBD2
V gene: TRBV10-3
J gene: TRBJ2-3
CDR3 protein: CAINEPREGQNTQYF
CDR3 DNA: TGTGCCATCAACGAGCCGCGGGAGGGCCAGAATACGCAGTATTTT

clone size: NA
D gene: TRBD1
V gene: TRBV2
J gene: TRBJ1-3
CDR3 protein: CASSEIGTAGNTIYF
CDR3 DNA: TGTGCCAGCAGCGAAATAGGGACAGCTGGAAACACCATATATTTT

clone size: NA
D gene: TRBD1
V gene: TRBV28
J gene: TRBJ2-5
CDR3 protein: CASTIYRGQETQYF
CDR3 DNA: TGTGCCAGCACCATATACAGGGGTCAAGAGACCCAGTACTTC

clone size: NA
D gene: NA
V gene: TRBV18
J gene: TRBJ1-6
CDR3 protein: CASSPPSSSYNSPLHF
CDR3 DNA: TGTGCCAGCTCACCACCCTCCAGCTCCTATAATTCACCCCTCCACTTT

clone size: NA
D gene: TRBD1
V gene: TRBV28
J gene: TRBJ1-2
CDR3 protein: CASTQGGTGPGYGYTF
CDR3 DNA: TGTGCCAGCACCCAGGGAGGGACAGGCCCCGGGTATGGCTACACCTTC

clone size: once
D gene: NA
V gene: TRBV2
J gene: TRBJ2-7
CDR3 protein: CASSEALSTRGLYEQYF
CDR3 DNA: TGTGCCAGCAGTGAAGCGCTTAGTACACGAGGACTGTACGAGCAGTACTTC

clone size: few
D gene: NA
V gene: TRBV6-6
J gene: TRBJ2-7
CDR3 protein: CASSPQTTVSYEQYF
CDR3 DNA: TGTGCCAGCAGTCCCCAAACGACAGTGTCCTACGAGCAGTACTTC

clone size: NA
D gene: TRBD1
V gene: TRBV2
J gene: TRBJ1-1
CDR3 protein: CASGPDRTVNTEAFF
CDR3 DNA: TGTGCCAGCGGCCCGGACAGGACGGTGAACACTGAAGCTTTCTTT

clone size: NA
D gene: TRBD2
V gene: TRBV5-1
J gene: TRBJ2-1
CDR3 protein: CASSTSGTHNEQFF
CDR3 DNA: TGCGCCAGCAGCACTAGCGGGACTCACAATGAGCAGTTCTTC

clone size: few
D gene: NA
V gene: TRBV7-8
J gene: TRBJ2-3
CDR3 protein: CASGRLVADTQYF
CDR3 DNA: TGTGCCAGCGGCAGACTAGTTGCAGATACGCAGTATTTT

clone size: NA
D gene: TRBD2
V gene: TRBV30
J gene: TRBJ2-7
CDR3 protein: CAWRLRGVHEQYF
CDR3 DNA: TGTGCCTGGAGACTCCGGGGGGTCCACGAGCAGTACTTC

clone size: NA
D gene: TRBD2
V gene: TRBV28
J gene: TRBJ2-1
CDR3 protein: CASSSVGLAGGFSYNEQFF
CDR3 DNA: TGTGCCAGCAGTTCCGTGGGACTAGCGGGAGGTTTCTCCTACAATGAGCAGTTCTTC

clone size: NA
D gene: NA
V gene: TRBV19
J gene: TRBJ1-2
CDR3 protein: CASSISGQNYGYTF
CDR3 DNA: TGTGCCAGTAGTATCAGCGGTCAGAACTATGGCTACACCTTC

clone size: NA
D gene: NA
V gene: TRBV29-1
J gene: TRBJ1-1
CDR3 protein: CSVDRSDTEAFF
CDR3 DNA: TGCAGCGTTGACAGAAGCGACACTGAAGCTTTCTTT

clone size: NA
D gene: NA
V gene: TRBV27
J gene: TRBJ2-6
CDR3 protein: CASSLWGRSGANVLTF
CDR3 DNA: TGTGCCAGCAGTTTGTGGGGCCGCTCTGGGGCCAACGTCCTGACTTTC

clone size: NA
D gene: TRBD2
V gene: TRBV27
J gene: TRBJ2-5
CDR3 protein: CASRREVAGGRETQYF
CDR3 DNA: TGTGCCAGCAGGCGGGAGGTAGCGGGGGGGCGGGAGACCCAGTACTTC

clone size: NA
D gene: NA
V gene: TRBV11-1
J gene: TRBJ2-1
CDR3 protein: CASSYDRYNEQFF
CDR3 DNA: TGTGCCAGCAGCTACGACAGATACAATGAGCAGTTCTTC

clone size: NA
D gene: NA
V gene: TRBV6-1
J gene: TRBJ2-3
CDR3 protein: CASRVGEWVPGTQYF
CDR3 DNA: TGTGCCAGCAGGGTCGGGGAGTGGGTCCCGGGTACGCAGTATTTT

clone size: NA
D gene: TRBD2
V gene: TRBV7-2
J gene: TRBJ2-7
CDR3 protein: CASSLVPGLAGYYEQYF
CDR3 DNA: TGTGCCAGCAGCCTAGTCCCGGGACTAGCGGGATACTACGAGCAGTACTTC

clone size: once
D gene: NA
V gene: TRBV7-9
J gene: TRBJ1-1
CDR3 protein: CASRLGEGNTEAFF
CDR3 DNA: TGTGCCAGCAGACTGGGGGAGGGGAACACTGAAGCTTTCTTT

clone size: few
D gene: TRBD2
V gene: TRBV19
J gene: TRBJ2-7
CDR3 protein: CASQDSGGPYEQYF
CDR3 DNA: TGTGCCAGTCAAGATAGCGGGGGGCCCTACGAGCAGTACTTC

clone size: NA
D gene: NA
V gene: TRBV4-1
J gene: TRBJ1-2
CDR3 protein: CASSQTLTHYNYGYTF
CDR3 DNA: TGCGCCAGCAGCCAGACACTCACCCATTATAACTATGGCTACACCTTC

clone size: NA
D gene: NA
V gene: TRBV25-1
J gene: TRBJ1-1
CDR3 protein: CASSLQGWGNTEAFF
CDR3 DNA: TGTGCCAGCAGTTTACAGGGTTGGGGGAACACTGAAGCTTTCTTT

clone size: NA
D gene: TRBD1
V gene: TRBV7-7
J gene: TRBJ2-5
CDR3 protein: CASSSGSGGETQYF
CDR3 DNA: TGTGCCAGCAGCTCCGGCTCAGGGGGAGAGACCCAGTACTTC

clone size: NA
D gene: NA
V gene: TRBV19
J gene: TRBJ2-1
CDR3 protein: CASRQSGAGGNEQFF
CDR3 DNA: TGTGCCAGTAGGCAATCGGGGGCCGGGGGGAATGAGCAGTTCTTC